Shown below are 16 T cell receptor beta chains from a single sample sequenced in a study of read filtering for tumor transcriptome and immune sequencing. Molecular barcoded adaptors covering alpha/delta and beta/gamma chains were used on roughly 370 ng RNA. TCRdb called the reads again in MiXCR, with one record for every CDR3 protein. The table has 75,000 to 95,000 distinct CDR3 sequences, more than 9% seen once. The sample taken for sequencing was a population of CD138-negative cells sorted from bone marrow. The origin of the receptors is a donor at least 40 years old with multiple myeloma.

The V gene is TRBV20-1, the J gene TRBJ1-5; TRBD1 agrees at 7 bases. The CDR3 length is 14 residues. The junction had 4 bases not matched to a gene; V was cut back by 5 bases and J by 0 bases. Germline V lookup: CDR1 DFQATT, CDR2 SNEGSKA (reference sequence). DNA for the CDR3: TGCAGTGCTCGGGACAGTTATAGCAATCAGCCCCAGCATTTT. Translation: CSARDSYSNQPQHF.

The V gene is TRBV27, the J gene TRBJ2-3, with unresolved D. Germline-derived CDR1 and CDR2 are MNHEY and SMNVEV (reference sequence). This CDR3 has 17 residues. The germline V and J ends were trimmed by 1 base and 2 bases, with 16 bases remaining between them. The CDR3 reads CASSLYSVGISTDTQYF. In nucleotides, the CDR3 is TGTGCCAGCAGTTTATATAGTGTGGGCATTTCCACAGATACGCAGTATTTT.

Many counts were recorded for this clonotype. The chain is built from TRBV12-3 or TRBV12-4 and TRBJ1-5; 9 positions match TRBD1. J gave up 9 bases and V 5 bases, and 11 bases lay outside the gene matches. The CDR3 runs to 15 residues. The CDR3: CASSLKPGQGMPQHF. DNA for the CDR3: TGTGCCAGCAGTCTTAAGCCGGGACAGGGTATGCCCCAGCATTTT.

The sample holds many counts of this clonotype. The chain employs TRBV20-1 and TRBJ2-5; 7 bases match TRBD2. CDR1 is DFQATT and CDR2 is SNEGSKA in the germline V gene (reference sequence). V lost 5 bases, J lost 1 base, and 4 bases stayed unmatched. The CDR3 is 13 amino acids. The DNA for the CDR3 is TGCAGTGCTCAGCGGGGCGTCCAAGAGACCCAGTACTTC. Translation gives CSAQRGVQETQYF.

This clonotype was counted many times. This chain uses TRBV7-6 with TRBJ1-1; tentative D call: TRBD1 (6 bases). CDR1 is SGHVS and CDR2 is FNYEAQ in the germline V gene. CDR3 length equals 13 residues. Trimming removed 5 bases from V and 1 base from J, with 8 bases in between. This CDR3 reads CASSQGRNTEAFF. The CDR3 nucleotides read TGTGCCAGCAGCCAGGGGCGGAACACTGAAGCTTTCTTT. Complete variable domain (other parts from reference TRBV7-6 and TRBJ1-1): GAGVSQSPRYKVTKRGQDVALRCDPISGHVSLYWYRQALGQGPEFLTYFNYEAQQDKSGLPNDRFSAERPEGSISTLTIQRTEQRDSAMYRCASSQGRNTEAFFGQGTRLTVV.

This clonotype was counted ten times or more. The CDR3 DNA reads as TGTGCCAGCAGTTCAACGGGACTAGCTCTCACCGGGGAGCTGTTTTTT. This gives the protein CASSSTGLALTGELFF. The chain carries TRBV6-5 and TRBJ2-2, with 9 bases matching TRBD2. CDR1 and CDR2 from the germline V gene are MNHEY and SVGAGI. J gave up 4 bases and V 4 bases, and 7 bases lay outside the gene matches. This CDR3 contains 16 residues.

With respect to this clonotype: Mismatch with germline at one junction end may stem from a read error. This chain uses TRBV30 with TRBJ2-7, with 8 bases lining up with TRBD2. Per germline, CDR1 GTSNPN and CDR2 SVGIG (reference sequence). The CDR3 is made up of 14 amino acids. The CDR3 DNA is TGTGCCTGGAGGAAAGCCCCGGCGGGAGGCCAGCTGGACTTC. Amino acid sequence: CAWRKAPAGGQLDF. The full variable domain, its missing parts supplied by reference TRBV30 and TRBJ2-7, is SQTIHQWPATLVQPVGSPLSLECTVEGTSNPNLYWYRQAAGRGLQLLFYSVGIGQISSEVPQNLSASRPQDRQFILSSKKLLLSDSGFYLCAWRKAPAGGQLDFGPGTRLTVT.

In this sample, this clonotype turned up many times. The rearrangement uses TRBV2 and TRBJ1-1; D unclear. Germline V gene data show CDR1 as SNHLY and CDR2 as FYNNEI. The CDR3 has 13 amino acids. The V and J ends lost 7 bases and 11 bases respectively, with 20 bases between them. The CDR3 region has the DNA TGTGCCAGCACTCCAGAGGGTTACGAAGCGGCTTTCTTT. Residues: CASTPEGYEAAFF.

At least ten counts were recorded for this clonotype. This chain connects TRBV24-1 to TRBJ2-1, with 8 bases matching TRBD1. The CDR3 sequence is 16 residues long. Losses at the gene ends were 4 bases for V and 4 bases for J; bases not matched to a gene: 8. Germline-derived CDR1 and CDR2 are KGHDR and SFDVKD. The CDR3 reads CATSDYRTGKYNEQFF. The CDR3 DNA is TGTGCCACCAGTGACTACCGGACAGGGAAATACAATGAGCAGTTCTTC.

This clonotype appeared many times. This sequence joins TRBV4-2 and TRBJ1-5; no definite D call. The CDR3 has 14 residues. The ends were cut back, 1 base at V and 4 bases at J, with 8 bases in the middle. Germline CDR1 reads LGHNA; CDR2 reads YNFKEQ. This CDR3 is CASSQGLENQPQHF. CDR3 in DNA: TGTGCCAGCAGCCAAGGGTTAGAGAATCAGCCCCAGCATTTT.

This clonotype has a count of ten or more. V and J are TRBV20-1 and TRBJ2-1; 7 bases fit TRBD2. Germline-derived CDR1 and CDR2 are DFQATT and SNEGSKA (reference sequence). V was pared by 0 bases and J by 3 bases, with 8 bases of the junction left unmatched. This CDR3 has 16 residues. The CDR3, as DNA: TGCAGTGCTAGAGATCTGGCGGGAGATAACTACAATGAGCAGTTCTTC. Translation gives CSARDLAGDNYNEQFF.

This clonotype was detected ten times or more. V and J are TRBV18 and TRBJ1-5; the match to TRBD1 covers 8 bases. Trimming cost V 5 bases and J 2 bases; bases outside gene matches: 2. The CDR3 is 14 residues long. CDR1 and CDR2 from the germline V gene are KGHSH and LQKENI. DNA of the CDR3: TGTGCCAGCTCAGCGGACAGGGGCAATCAGCCCCAGCATTTT. Residues: CASSADRGNQPQHF.

This clonotype came up many times. The chain recombines TRBV10-3 with TRBJ1-1, with D perhaps TRBD1 (6 bases). V gave up 6 bases and J gave up 0 bases, with 8 bases separating them. Germline CDR1 is ENHRY and CDR2 is SYGVKD. There are 13 residues in the CDR3. CDR3: CAISGGLNTEAFF. CDR3 DNA: TGTGCCATCAGCGGGGGCCTGAACACTGAAGCTTTCTTT.

This clonotype appeared many times. The chain has TRBV5-6 and TRBJ2-7; perhaps TRBD2 as D (6 bases). V was shortened by 0 bases and J by 0 bases, with 10 bases between the two germline ends. The germline CDR1 and CDR2 sequences are SGHDT and YYEEEE. The CDR3 runs 15 residues. CDR3 sequence: CASSLARGSSYEQYF. The CDR3 DNA reads as TGTGCCAGCAGCTTGGCGCGGGGAAGCTCCTACGAGCAGTACTTC.

The table lists this clonotype with a few counts. The chain employs TRBV28 and TRBJ2-7, with 7 bases identical to TRBD1. Germline CDR1 is MDHEN and CDR2 is SYDVKM. CDR3 length: 15 amino acids. J gave up 3 bases and V 5 bases, and 10 bases lay outside the gene matches. The CDR3 protein is CASSLNLGTDYEQYF. CDR3 coding DNA: TGTGCCAGCAGTCTGAACTTGGGGACAGACTACGAGCAGTACTTC.

This clonotype was observed many times. The CDR3 DNA reads as TGTGCCAGCAGCCGGGGGCAGGGGGTATACTATGGCTACACCTTC. It is translated as CASSRGQGVYYGYTF. V is TRBV11-2 and J is TRBJ1-2, with TRBD1 matching over 7 bases. Germline values: CDR1 SGHAT, CDR2 FQNNGV. This CDR3 has 15 residues. The junction had 9 bases not matched to a gene; V was cut back by 5 bases and J by 3 bases. Complete variable domain (other parts from reference TRBV11-2 and TRBJ1-2): EAGVAQSPRYKIIEKRQSVAFWCNPISGHATLYWYQQILGQGPKLLIQFQNNGVVDDSQLPKDRFSAERLKGVDSTLKIQPAKLEDSAVYLCASSRGQGVYYGYTFGSGTRLTVV.